A single sample gave rise to the 3 T cell receptor beta chains below, sequenced in a study of CD8+CD57+ T cells in acquired aplastic anemia. TCR beta VDJ and CDR3 were profiled, and genomic DNA was the template. TCRdb reprocessed the reads via MiXCR and lists one record per CDR3 protein. The sample shows 450,000 to 550,000 distinct CDR3 sequences, over 25% of them seen only once. Those patients picked for sequencing had displayed CD8+CD57+ cell expansion on flow cytometry. The sequenced sample was sorted CD4+, CD8+, or CD8+CD57+ T cells (not recorded which) from PBMCs. These receptors originate from a human donor with aplastic anemia.

A few counts support this clonotype. The V call is TRBV6-5, the J call TRBJ1-1; D unclear. The germline V and J ends were trimmed by 4 bases and 5 bases, with 8 bases remaining between them. This CDR3 comprises 12 residues. Germline assignment: CDR1 MNHEY and CDR2 SVGAGI. CDR3 nucleotides: TGTGCCAGCAGTTCGGTGGGTACTGAAGCTTTCTTT. Translating it yields CASSSVGTEAFF.

There are many counts of this clonotype. J is TRBJ2-6 and V is TRBV7-8; D ambiguous. In germline, CDR1 is SGHVS, CDR2 FQNEAQ. The CDR3 is 15 residues long. Trimming stripped 2 bases from V and 4 bases from J, with 9 bases between. CDR3 bases: TGTGCCAGCAGCTTATTGAAGGTCGGGGCCAACGTCCTGACTTTC. Translation: CASSLLKVGANVLTF. Full variable domain (missing parts from reference TRBV7-8 and TRBJ2-6): GAGVSQSPRYKVAKRGQDVALRCDPISGHVSLFWYQQALGQGPEFLTYFQNEAQLDKSGLPSDRFFAERPEGSVSTLKIQRTQQEDSAVYLCASSLLKVGANVLTFGAGSRLTVL.

The chain combines TRBV4-2 with TRBJ2-7, with D unclear. The CDR3 runs 15 residues. Trimming shortened V by 1 base and J by 4 bases, and 14 bases separated the two germline ends. Germline CDR1 LGHNA, CDR2 YNFKEQ. The CDR3 here is CASSQANEIHYEQYF. In DNA form, the CDR3 reads TGTGCCAGCAGCCAAGCAAATGAGATTCATTACGAGCAGTACTTC.